This entry concerns a single T cell receptor beta chain. The antigen is undetermined. Germline V gives CDR1 MGHRA, CDR2 YSYEKL. The CDR3 loop spans 16 amino acids. This sample stems from a study of CXCR3-negative and CXCR3-positive naive CD8 T cells. UMI-tagged TRB cDNA libraries were built via 5' RACE. TCRdb reprocessed the 5' RACE reads and stores each CDR3 protein as one record, lacking DNA. The sample holds fewer than 90,000 distinct CDR3 sequences. Study outcomes and limitations: A higher hydrophobicity marked the TRB CDR3s of CXCR3-positive naive cells versus CXCR3-negative naive cells.

Using triplicate sorts, some 300,000 cells were collected each time from every CD8+ T cell subset. Phenotypically, naive CD8+ T cells corresponded to CD45RO-CCR7+CD27+CD95-. Material for sequencing was naive CXCR3- CD8+ T cells from blood. The sample's subset: CD45RO-CCR7+CD27+CD95- naive CD8+ T cells lacking CXCR3 (TNR3-). The V gene is TRBV4-1, the J gene TRBJ2-5; as DNA is missing, the TRBD1 call by TCRdb cannot be tested. The source of this sequence is a human donor in good health. Some clones in this sample may be carry-over from other donors' samples. The CDR3 reads CASSQPPTGTQETQYF.